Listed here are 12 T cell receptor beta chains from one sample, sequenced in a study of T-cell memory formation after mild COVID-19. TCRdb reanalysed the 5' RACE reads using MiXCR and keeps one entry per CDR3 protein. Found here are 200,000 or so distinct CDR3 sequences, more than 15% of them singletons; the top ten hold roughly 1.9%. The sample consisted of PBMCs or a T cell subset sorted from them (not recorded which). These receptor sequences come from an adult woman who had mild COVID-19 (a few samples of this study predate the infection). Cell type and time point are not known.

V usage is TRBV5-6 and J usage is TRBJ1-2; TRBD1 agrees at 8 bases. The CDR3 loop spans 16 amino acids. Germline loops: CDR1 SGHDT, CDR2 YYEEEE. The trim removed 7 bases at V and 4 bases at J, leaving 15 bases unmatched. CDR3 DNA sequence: TGTGCCAGCTCCCAGAAGTGGCAGGGGGCGTCCTATGGCTACACCTTC. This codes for CASSQKWQGASYGYTF.

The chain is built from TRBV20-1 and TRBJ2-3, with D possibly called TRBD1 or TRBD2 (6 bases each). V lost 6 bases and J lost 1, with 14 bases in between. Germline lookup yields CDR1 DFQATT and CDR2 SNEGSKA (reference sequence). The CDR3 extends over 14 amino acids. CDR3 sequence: CSAPVGGGTDTQYF. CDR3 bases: TGCAGTGCCCCGGTCGGGGGCGGCACAGATACGCAGTATTTT.

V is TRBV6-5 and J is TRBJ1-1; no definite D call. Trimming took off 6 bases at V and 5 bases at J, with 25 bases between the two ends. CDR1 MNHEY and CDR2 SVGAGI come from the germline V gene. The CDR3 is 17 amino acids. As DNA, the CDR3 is TGTGCCAGCAGCAACCGCCGGGTCTCCTTTAGAACAACTGAAGCTTTCTTT. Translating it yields CASSNRRVSFRTTEAFF.

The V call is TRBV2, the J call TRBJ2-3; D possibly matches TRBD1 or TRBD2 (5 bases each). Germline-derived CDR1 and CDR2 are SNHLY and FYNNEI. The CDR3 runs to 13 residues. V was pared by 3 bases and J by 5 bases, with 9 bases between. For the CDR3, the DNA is TGTGCCAGCAGTGAGGTTGGGGGAGATACGCAGTATTTT. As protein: CASSEVGGDTQYF. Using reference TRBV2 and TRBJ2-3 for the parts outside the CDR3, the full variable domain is EPEVTQTPSHQVTQMGQEVILRCVPISNHLYFYWYRQILGQKVEFLVSFYNNEISEKSEIFDDQFSVERPDGSNFTLKIRSTKLEDSAMYFCASSEVGGDTQYFGPGTRLTVL.

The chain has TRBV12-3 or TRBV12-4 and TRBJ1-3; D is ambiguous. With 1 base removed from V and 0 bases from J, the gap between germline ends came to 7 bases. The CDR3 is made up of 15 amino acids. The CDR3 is CASSLVGYSGNTIYF. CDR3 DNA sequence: TGTGCCAGCAGTTTAGTAGGGTACTCTGGAAACACCATATATTTT.

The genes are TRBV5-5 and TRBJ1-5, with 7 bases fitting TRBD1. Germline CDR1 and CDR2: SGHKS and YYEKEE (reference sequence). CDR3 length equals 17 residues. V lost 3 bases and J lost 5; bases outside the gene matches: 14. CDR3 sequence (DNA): TGTGCCAGCAGCTCGGAGGTCGGCCAGGGGGTGTATCAGCCCCAGCATTTT. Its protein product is CASSSEVGQGVYQPQHF.

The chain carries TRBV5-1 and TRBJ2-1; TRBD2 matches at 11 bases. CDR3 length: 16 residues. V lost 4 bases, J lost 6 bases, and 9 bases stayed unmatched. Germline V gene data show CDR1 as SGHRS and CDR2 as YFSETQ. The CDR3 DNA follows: TGCGCCAGCAGCCCCCCCGGGACTAGCGGCGCCAATGAGCAGTTCTTC. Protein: CASSPPGTSGANEQFF.

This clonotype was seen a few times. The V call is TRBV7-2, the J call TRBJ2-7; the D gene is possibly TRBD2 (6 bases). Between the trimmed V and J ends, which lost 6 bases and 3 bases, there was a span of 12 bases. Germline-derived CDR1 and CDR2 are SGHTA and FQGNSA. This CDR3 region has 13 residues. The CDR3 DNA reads TGTGCCAGCAGACGGGACTGGAGCTACGAGCAGTACTTC. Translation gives CASRRDWSYEQYF.

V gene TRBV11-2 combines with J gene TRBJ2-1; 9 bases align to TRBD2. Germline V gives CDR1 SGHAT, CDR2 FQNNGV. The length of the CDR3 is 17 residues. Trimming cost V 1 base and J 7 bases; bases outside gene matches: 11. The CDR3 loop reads CASSLGLAGVFTNEQFF. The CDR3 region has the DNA TGTGCCAGCAGCTTAGGCTTAGCGGGAGTTTTTACGAATGAGCAGTTCTTC.

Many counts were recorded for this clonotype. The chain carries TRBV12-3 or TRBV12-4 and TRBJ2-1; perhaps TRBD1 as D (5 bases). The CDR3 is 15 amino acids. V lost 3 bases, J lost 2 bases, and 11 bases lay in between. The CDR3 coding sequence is TGTGCCAGCAGTTTGGGTCAGGGCCCCTACAATGAGCAGTTCTTC. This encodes CASSLGQGPYNEQFF.

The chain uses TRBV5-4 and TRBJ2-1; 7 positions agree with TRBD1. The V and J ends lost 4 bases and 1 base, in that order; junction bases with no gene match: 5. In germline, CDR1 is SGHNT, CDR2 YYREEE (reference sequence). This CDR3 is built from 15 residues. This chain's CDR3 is CASSQQGPSYNEQFF. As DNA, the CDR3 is TGTGCCAGCAGCCAACAGGGGCCTTCCTACAATGAGCAGTTCTTC.

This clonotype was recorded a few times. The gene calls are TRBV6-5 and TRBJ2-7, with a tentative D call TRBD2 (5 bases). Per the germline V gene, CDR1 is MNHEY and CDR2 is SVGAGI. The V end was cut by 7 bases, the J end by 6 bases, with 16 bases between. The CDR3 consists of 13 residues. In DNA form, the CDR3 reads TGTGCCAGCACTGCTCGGGGTTTTAGCGAGCAGTACTTC. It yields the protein CASTARGFSEQYF.